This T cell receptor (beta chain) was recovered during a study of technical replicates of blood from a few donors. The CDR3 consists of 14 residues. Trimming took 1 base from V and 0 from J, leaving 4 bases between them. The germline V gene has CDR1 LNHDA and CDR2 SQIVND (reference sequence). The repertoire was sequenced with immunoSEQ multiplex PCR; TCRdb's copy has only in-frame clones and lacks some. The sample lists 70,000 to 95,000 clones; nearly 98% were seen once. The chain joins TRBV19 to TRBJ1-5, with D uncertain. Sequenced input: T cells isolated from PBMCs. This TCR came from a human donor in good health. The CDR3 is CASSIVYSNQPQHF. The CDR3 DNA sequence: TGTGCCAGTAGTATAGTGTATAGCAATCAGCCCCAGCATTTT. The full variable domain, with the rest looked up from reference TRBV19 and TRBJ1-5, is DGGITQSPKYLFRKEGQNVTLSCEQNLNHDAMYWYRQDPGQGLRLIYYSQIVNDFQKGDIAEGYSVSREKKESFPLTVTSAQKNPTAFYLCASSIVYSNQPQHFGDGTRLSIL.